This passage covers 12 T cell receptor beta chains from one sample sequenced in a study of blood T cell repertoires in COVID-19. Profiled with immunoSEQ multiplex PCR; TCRdb holds only in-frame clones, not every one. The sample shows about 500,000 clones, around 90% of them seen only once. The sample comprised peripheral blood. All receptors derive from a woman aged 50 to 65 with COVID-19, enrolled during active disease.

The CDR3 region has the DNA TGTGCCAGTAGTATAAATAGTAGGACTAGCGGCTACAATGAGCAGTTCTTC. Its protein is CASSINSRTSGYNEQFF. V usage is TRBV19 and J usage is TRBJ2-1; TRBD2 aligns across 10 bases. V lost 2 bases to trimming and J lost 3 bases; unmatched junction nucleotides: 7. CDR3 length: 17 amino acids. Germline assignment: CDR1 LNHDA and CDR2 SQIVND (reference sequence).

The chain employs TRBV6-5 and TRBJ1-1; tentatively, D is TRBD1 (5 bases). Germline V CDR1 and CDR2: MNHEY, SVGAGI. V dropped 7 bases and J dropped 4 bases, with 16 bases sitting between them. The CDR3 loop spans 14 amino acids. The CDR3 region is CASNPREGSTEAFF. The CDR3 DNA follows: TGTGCCAGCAATCCCAGGGAGGGCTCCACTGAAGCTTTCTTT.

The chain couples TRBV6-5 to TRBJ1-2, with 9 bases lining up with TRBD1. The V and J ends lost 6 bases and 8 bases, in that order; junction bases with no gene match: 10. Germline CDR1 MNHEY, CDR2 SVGAGI. The CDR3 covers 14 residues. The CDR3 region is CASSSDRGGKGYTF. For the CDR3, the DNA is TGTGCCAGCAGCTCGGACAGGGGCGGGAAAGGCTACACCTTC.

V usage is TRBV11-2 and J usage is TRBJ1-3; perhaps TRBD1 as D (6 bases). Germline V gene lookup returns CDR1 SGHAT and CDR2 FQNNGV. The CDR3 is 15 residues long. Between the trimmed V and J ends, which lost 3 bases and 0 bases, there was a span of 9 bases. The CDR3 reads CASSLGHVSGNTIYF. The CDR3 nucleotides are TGTGCCAGCAGCTTGGGACACGTCTCTGGAAACACCATATATTTT.

This chain links TRBV3-1 (or the pseudogene TRBV3-2) with TRBJ2-4; D possibly corresponds to TRBD1 (6 bases). From germline, CDR1 is LGHDT and CDR2 YNNKEL (reference sequence). This CDR3 spans 14 amino acids. V was trimmed by 2 bases and J by 9 bases, leaving 14 bases between them. The CDR3 spells CASSQRNREGIQYF. The CDR3 region has the DNA TGTGCCAGCAGCCAAAGGAACAGGGAAGGCATTCAGTACTTC.

The chain couples TRBV7-9 to TRBJ2-2; the D is unclear. This CDR3 comprises 15 residues. The V gene's germline CDR1 is SEHNR and CDR2 FQNEAQ (reference sequence). Deletions cut 3 bases from V and 1 base from J, with 9 bases between. The CDR3 loop is CASSFRGGNTGELFF. The CDR3 nucleotides are TGTGCCAGCAGCTTCCGTGGCGGGAACACCGGGGAGCTGTTTTTT.

This clone appeared a single time. The identical CDR3 is also encoded by other nucleotide sequences in the sample. The chain links TRBV18 to TRBJ1-1; unclear D gene. The CDR3 is made up of 13 amino acids. Germline CDR1 KGHSH, CDR2 LQKENI. V shed 6 bases and J shed 5 bases, with 13 bases lying between them. CDR3 protein: CASSTRVDTEAFF. The CDR3 DNA reads TGTGCCAGCTCCACCCGGGTCGATACTGAAGCTTTCTTT.

This clone has just one count. The chain has TRBV7-6 and TRBJ1-5; weak D call: TRBD1 (6 bases). V lost 2 bases and J 0 bases, leaving 17 bases between the germline ends. The CDR3 extends over 18 amino acids. The germline V gene encodes CDR1 SGHVS and CDR2 FNYEAQ. CDR3: CASSLKDSFRNSNQPQHF. DNA for the CDR3: TGTGCCAGCAGCTTAAAGGACAGTTTCAGGAATAGCAATCAGCCCCAGCATTTT.

The chain joins TRBV5-8 to TRBJ2-7; 7 bases line up with TRBD1. V was clipped by 0 bases and J by 6 bases; unmatched bases: 6. The CDR3 runs to 14 residues. Per the germline V gene, CDR1 is SGHTS and CDR2 is YDEGEE. CDR3 in DNA: TGTGCCAGCAGCTTGGGACAGGGTCCTGGCGAGCAGTACTTC. The encoded protein is CASSLGQGPGEQYF.

The rearrangement links TRBV2 to TRBJ1-2, with no clear D. Trimming stripped 2 bases from V and 4 bases from J, with 11 bases between. The CDR3 loop spans 14 amino acids. CDR1 is SNHLY and CDR2 is FYNNEI in the germline V gene. For the CDR3, the DNA is TGTGCCAGCAGTGAACGAGTAGGGAGCTATGGCTACACCTTC. Protein: CASSERVGSYGYTF. The whole variable domain, remainder taken from reference TRBV2 and TRBJ1-2, is EPEVTQTPSHQVTQMGQEVILRCVPISNHLYFYWYRQILGQKVEFLVSFYNNEISEKSEIFDDQFSVERPDGSNFTLKIRSTKLEDSAMYFCASSERVGSYGYTFGSGTRLTVV.

The V call is TRBV7-9, the J call TRBJ2-1; 9 bases line up with TRBD1. With 5 bases clipped from V and 2 bases from J, the junction kept 10 bases outside the gene matches. Germline V gene data show CDR1 as SEHNR and CDR2 as FQNEAQ (reference sequence). CDR3 size: 17 residues. The CDR3 DNA follows: TGTGCCAGCAGCCCCCCTCCGGGACAGGGTCCCTACAATGAGCAGTTCTTC. It translates to CASSPPPGQGPYNEQFF.

This clone was seen only a few times. The chain couples TRBV6-6 to TRBJ1-6; D uncertain. CDR1 is MNHNY and CDR2 is SVGAGI in the germline V gene (reference sequence). V gave up 6 bases and J gave up 4 bases, with 7 bases separating them. The CDR3 is made up of 13 amino acids. The DNA of the CDR3 is TGTGCCAGCAGGGTTCAGTATAATTCACCCCTCCACTTT. This gives the protein CASRVQYNSPLHF.